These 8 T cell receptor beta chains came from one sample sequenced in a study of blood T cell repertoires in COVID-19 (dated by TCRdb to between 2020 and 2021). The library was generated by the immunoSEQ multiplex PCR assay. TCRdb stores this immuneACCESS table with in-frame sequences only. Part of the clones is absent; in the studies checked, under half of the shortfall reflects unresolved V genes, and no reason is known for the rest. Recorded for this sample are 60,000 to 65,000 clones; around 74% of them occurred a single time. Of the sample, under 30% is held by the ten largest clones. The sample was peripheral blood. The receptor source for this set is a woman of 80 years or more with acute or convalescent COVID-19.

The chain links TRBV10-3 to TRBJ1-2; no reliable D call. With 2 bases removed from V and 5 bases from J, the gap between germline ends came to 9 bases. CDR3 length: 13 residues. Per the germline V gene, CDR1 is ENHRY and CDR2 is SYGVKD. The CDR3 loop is CAISEAGLYGYTF. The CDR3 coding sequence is TGTGCCATCAGTGAGGCAGGCCTGTATGGCTACACCTTC.

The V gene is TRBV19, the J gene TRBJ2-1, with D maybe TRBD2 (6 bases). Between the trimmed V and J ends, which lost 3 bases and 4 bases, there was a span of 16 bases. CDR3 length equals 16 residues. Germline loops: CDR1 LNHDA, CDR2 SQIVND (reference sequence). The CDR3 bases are TGTGCCAGTAGTATCTTCTCGGGAGCTTATTACAATGAGCAGTTCTTC. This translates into CASSIFSGAYYNEQFF. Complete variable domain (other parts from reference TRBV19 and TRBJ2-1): DGGITQSPKYLFRKEGQNVTLSCEQNLNHDAMYWYRQDPGQGLRLIYYSQIVNDFQKGDIAEGYSVSREKKESFPLTVTSAQKNPTAFYLCASSIFSGAYYNEQFFGPGTRLTVL.

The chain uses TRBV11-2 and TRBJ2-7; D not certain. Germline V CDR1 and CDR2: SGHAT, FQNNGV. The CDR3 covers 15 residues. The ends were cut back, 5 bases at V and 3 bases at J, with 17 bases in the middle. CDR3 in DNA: TGTGCCAGCAGCCTTGCGTCTGTCTCCTTCTACGAGCAGTACTTC. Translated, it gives CASSLASVSFYEQYF.

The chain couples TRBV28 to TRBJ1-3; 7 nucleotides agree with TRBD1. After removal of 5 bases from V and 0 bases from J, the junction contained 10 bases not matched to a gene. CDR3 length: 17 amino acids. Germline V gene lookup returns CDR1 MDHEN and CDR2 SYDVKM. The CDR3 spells CASSTGGQLSSGNTIYF. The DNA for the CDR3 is TGTGCCAGCAGTACTGGGGGACAGTTGAGCTCTGGAAACACCATATATTTT.

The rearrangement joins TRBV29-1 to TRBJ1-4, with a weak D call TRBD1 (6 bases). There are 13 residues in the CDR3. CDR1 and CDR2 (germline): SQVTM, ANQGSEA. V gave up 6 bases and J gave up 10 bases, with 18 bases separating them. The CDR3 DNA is TGCAGCGTGACAGAGGGGGGAGGGGGAAAACTGTTTTTT. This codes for CSVTEGGGGKLFF.

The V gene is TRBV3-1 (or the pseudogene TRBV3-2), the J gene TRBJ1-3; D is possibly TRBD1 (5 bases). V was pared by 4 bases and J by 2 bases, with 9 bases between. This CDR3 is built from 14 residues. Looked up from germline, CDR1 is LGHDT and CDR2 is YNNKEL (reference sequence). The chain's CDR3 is CASSLGQAGNTIYF. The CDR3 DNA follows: TGTGCCAGCAGCCTGGGGCAGGCTGGAAACACCATATATTTT.

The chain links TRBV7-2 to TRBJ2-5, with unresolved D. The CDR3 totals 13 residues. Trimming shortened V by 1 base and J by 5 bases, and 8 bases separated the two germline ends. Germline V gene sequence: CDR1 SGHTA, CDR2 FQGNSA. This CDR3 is CASSLVPGETQYF. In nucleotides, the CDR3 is TGTGCCAGCAGCTTAGTGCCCGGGGAGACCCAGTACTTC.

The CDR3 DNA reads as TGTGCCAGCAGCCAAGTGACAGGGAGGACAGATACGCAGTATTTT. Residues: CASSQVTGRTDTQYF. The rearrangement uses TRBV14 and TRBJ2-3; a weak D match, TRBD1 (7 bases). The germline V and J ends were trimmed by 1 base and 3 bases, with 11 bases remaining between them. The CDR3 spans 15 residues. The germline gives CDR1 SGHDN, CDR2 FVKESK.